The 30 T cell receptor beta chains in this list originate from one sample, sequenced in a study of T cell changes during pregnancy in multiple sclerosis. Some clones are missing from TCRdb's copy, which holds only in-frame ones; the method was immunoSEQ multiplex PCR. The table lists 45,000 to 60,000 clones, roughly 92% of them singletons. The sequencing used CD4+ T cells from peripheral blood mononuclear cells, collected in the third trimester of pregnancy. These receptor sequences come from a female donor with multiple sclerosis, enrolled in a pregnancy study.

This chain links TRBV11-3 with TRBJ2-1; 8 nucleotides align to TRBD1. From germline, CDR1 is SGHNT and CDR2 YENEEA. J gave up 2 bases and V 5 bases, and 5 bases lay outside the gene matches. The CDR3 is 15 amino acids. CDR3 residues: CASSLRQGPYNEQFF. The DNA for the CDR3 is TGTGCCAGCAGCCTAAGACAGGGGCCCTACAATGAGCAGTTCTTC.

The chain links TRBV27 to TRBJ1-5; 10 nucleotides line up with TRBD1. The V and J ends lost 5 bases and 3 bases, in that order; junction bases with no gene match: 4. This CDR3 has 15 residues. The germline CDR1 and CDR2 sequences are MNHEY and SMNVEV (reference sequence). The CDR3 region is CASSLRQGANQPQHF. The CDR3 DNA reads as TGTGCCAGCAGTCTCCGACAGGGGGCCAATCAGCCCCAGCATTTT.

This chain links TRBV6-1 with TRBJ2-2; tentatively, D is TRBD1 (7 bases). V lost 9 bases, J lost 1 base, and 12 bases lay in between. Germline V gene sequence: CDR1 MNHNS, CDR2 SASEGT. The CDR3 has 14 residues. The CDR3 region has the DNA TGTGCCAGTCGACAGGGACTGAACACCGGGGAGCTGTTTTTT. Its translation is CASRQGLNTGELFF.

V gene TRBV7-8 combines with J gene TRBJ2-3; D gene ambiguous. Between the trimmed V and J ends, which lost 4 bases and 4 bases, there was a span of 12 bases. The CDR3 loop spans 14 amino acids. From germline, CDR1 is SGHVS and CDR2 FQNEAQ. CDR3: CASSSLTRSDTQYF. The CDR3 DNA follows: TGTGCCAGCAGCTCCCTAACCCGATCAGATACGCAGTATTTT.

This clone was recorded once. The chain employs TRBV9 and TRBJ2-1, with 7 positions matching TRBD2. The germline V gene has CDR1 SGDLS and CDR2 YYNGEE. This CDR3 contains 16 residues. V lost 0 bases and J lost 2; bases outside the gene matches: 5. CDR3: CASSVGLAEPYNEQFF. CDR3 nucleotide sequence: TGTGCCAGCAGCGTAGGGCTAGCGGAGCCCTACAATGAGCAGTTCTTC.

V is TRBV19 and J is TRBJ1-1; 7 bases line up with TRBD1. The CDR3 loop spans 12 amino acids. The junction had 2 bases not matched to a gene; V was cut back by 3 bases and J by 7 bases. The germline V gene encodes CDR1 LNHDA and CDR2 SQIVND (reference sequence). CDR3 loop: CASSINRGEAFF. In DNA, the CDR3 is TGTGCCAGTAGTATTAACAGGGGTGAAGCTTTCTTT.

V gene TRBV6-5 combines with J gene TRBJ1-1; D is perhaps TRBD1 (5 bases). The CDR3 runs to 13 residues. Germline lookup yields CDR1 MNHEY and CDR2 SVGAGI. V gave up 8 bases and J gave up 1 base, with 11 bases separating them. CDR3 in amino acids: CASRGLANTEAFF. As DNA, the CDR3 is TGTGCCAGCCGGGGGTTGGCGAACACTGAAGCTTTCTTT.

A few counts support this clone. CDR3 bases: TGTGCCACCAGCAGATCTCCCACTAGACCAGATACGCAGTATTTT. It encodes CATSRSPTRPDTQYF. The V gene is TRBV15, the J gene TRBJ2-3, with D perhaps matching TRBD2 (5 bases). CDR3 size: 15 residues. V was clipped by 2 bases and J by 4 bases, with 13 bases between them. The germline V gene has CDR1 LNHNV and CDR2 YYDKDF (reference sequence).

The table lists this clone with a count of one. The rearrangement uses TRBV5-5 and TRBJ1-3, with a weak D call TRBD1 (6 bases). Trimming took 3 bases from V and 1 from J, leaving 17 bases between them. This CDR3 has 17 amino acids. From germline, CDR1 is SGHKS and CDR2 YYEKEE (reference sequence). CDR3 region: CASSYLPTQGSGNTIYF. The CDR3 DNA sequence: TGTGCCAGCAGCTACCTCCCCACTCAGGGGTCTGGAAACACCATATATTTT. The whole variable domain, filled in from reference TRBV5-5 and TRBJ1-3, reads DAGVTQSPTHLIKTRGQQVTLRCSPISGHKSVSWYQQVLGQGPQFIFQYYEKEERGRGNFPDRFSARQFPNYSSELNVNALLLGDSALYLCASSYLPTQGSGNTIYFGEGSWLTVV.

V and J are TRBV5-4 and TRBJ2-2; no clear D gene. V gave up 2 bases and J gave up 3 bases, with 5 bases separating them. The CDR3 consists of 13 residues. The germline CDR1 and CDR2 sequences are SGHNT and YYREEE (reference sequence). DNA of the CDR3: TGTGCCAGCAGCTTCACTTACACCGGGGAGCTGTTTTTT. Its protein is CASSFTYTGELFF.

The genes are TRBV19 and TRBJ1-4; TRBD1 is a possible D gene (5 bases). Germline V gene lookup returns CDR1 LNHDA and CDR2 SQIVND (reference sequence). V shed 3 bases and J shed 12 bases, with 11 bases lying between them. The CDR3 runs to 12 residues. The CDR3 region is CASSIVQGQLFF. The DNA of the CDR3 is TGTGCCAGTAGTATCGTCCAGGGCCAACTGTTTTTT.

The chain has TRBV11-3 and TRBJ2-2; 7 nucleotides agree with TRBD2. After removal of 7 bases from V and 4 bases from J, the junction contained 15 bases not matched to a gene. Germline V lookup: CDR1 SGHNT, CDR2 YENEEA. The CDR3 spans 17 residues. As DNA, the CDR3 is TGTGCCAGCATCCTATGGGGGGGAGGGCCGTTCACCGGGGAGCTGTTTTTT. This codes for CASILWGGGPFTGELFF.

The chain employs TRBV11-2 and TRBJ2-1, with 9 bases fitting TRBD1. The CDR3 totals 13 residues. Germline-derived CDR1 and CDR2 are SGHAT and FQNNGV. The V segment lost 5 bases and the J segment 5 bases; nucleotides outside the gene matches: 1. This CDR3 is CASSRTGDNEQFF. CDR3 nucleotides: TGTGCCAGCAGCCGGACAGGGGACAATGAGCAGTTCTTC.

This clone has a single count. The chain combines TRBV5-4 with TRBJ1-4; 9 bases agree with TRBD1. Germline CDR1 SGHNT, CDR2 YYREEE (reference sequence). CDR3 size: 15 residues. J gave up 3 bases and V 3 bases, and 3 bases lay outside the gene matches. CDR3 bases: TGTGCCAGCAGCTGGAGACAGGGGGCTAATGAAAAACTGTTTTTT. Translated: CASSWRQGANEKLFF. Drawing the rest from reference TRBV5-4 and TRBJ1-4, the complete variable domain is ETGVTQSPTHLIKTRGQQVTLRCSSQSGHNTVSWYQQALGQGPQFIFQYYREEENGRGNFPPRFSGLQFPNYSSELNVNALELDDSALYLCASSWRQGANEKLFFGSGTQLSVL.

J is TRBJ2-7 and V is TRBV10-3, with 7 bases lining up with TRBD1. The CDR3 runs to 14 residues. J lost 3 bases, V lost 3 bases, and 5 bases had no gene match. Germline V gene sequence: CDR1 ENHRY, CDR2 SYGVKD. In DNA, the CDR3 is TGTGCCATCAGTGATACAGGGGACGGCTACGAGCAGTACTTC. Amino acid sequence: CAISDTGDGYEQYF.

The gene calls are TRBV9 and TRBJ2-2; weak D call: TRBD1 (6 bases). Germline CDR1 reads SGDLS; CDR2 reads YYNGEE. V lost 7 bases to trimming and J lost 1 base, with 11 bases between them. This CDR3 is built from 14 residues. CDR3 DNA: TGTGCCAGCGGAGAGACAGGGAACACCGGGGAGCTGTTTTTT. Its translation is CASGETGNTGELFF.

This chain uses TRBV28 with TRBJ2-6; TRBD1 matches at 9 bases. The CDR3 has 16 residues. The junction had 6 bases not matched to a gene; V was cut back by 5 bases and J by 4 bases. Looked up from germline, CDR1 is MDHEN and CDR2 is SYDVKM. This CDR3 is CASSGTGPGGANVLTF. CDR3 DNA sequence: TGTGCCAGCAGTGGGACAGGGCCGGGAGGGGCCAACGTCCTGACTTTC.

For the CDR3, the DNA is TGTGCCAGCAGTGAACGGTGGACAGGACGAGGGGAAAAACTGTTTTTT. Protein product: CASSERWTGRGEKLFF. The J gene is TRBJ1-4, the V gene TRBV6-1, with TRBD1 identical over 7 bases. V lost 2 bases, J lost 8 bases, and 11 bases stayed unmatched. CDR1 is MNHNS, CDR2 SASEGT, per germline. The CDR3 is made up of 16 amino acids.

The rearrangement links TRBV4-3 to TRBJ2-7; 9 bases align to TRBD1. After removal of 5 bases from V and 2 bases from J, the junction contained 4 bases not matched to a gene. CDR1 is LGHNA and CDR2 is YSLEER in the germline V gene. The CDR3 runs 14 residues. This CDR3 reads CASSTRTGAYEQYF. DNA for the CDR3: TGCGCCAGCAGCACCCGGACAGGGGCCTACGAGCAGTACTTC.

The rearrangement joins TRBV13 to TRBJ2-7, with 9 bases that match TRBD2. Germline values: CDR1 PRHDT, CDR2 FYEKMQ (reference sequence). V dropped 2 bases and J dropped 4; count of bases not matched to a gene: 6. This CDR3 comprises 15 residues. CDR3 residues: CASSLWGGLAYEQYF. The CDR3 DNA reads as TGTGCCAGCAGCTTATGGGGGGGACTAGCTTACGAGCAGTACTTC.

The gene calls are TRBV4-2 and TRBJ2-3; 9 bases fit TRBD2. The ends lost 0 bases at V and 11 bases at J; junction bases unmatched: 6. CDR1 and CDR2 from the germline V gene are LGHNA and YNFKEQ. The CDR3 totals 14 residues. The DNA for the CDR3 is TGTGCCAGCAGCCAAGACCCTAGCGGGATAAAGCAGTATTTT. Protein sequence: CASSQDPSGIKQYF.

The count of this clone is one. The chain carries TRBV27 and TRBJ2-3; 7 bases line up with TRBD2. Germline V gene lookup returns CDR1 MNHEY and CDR2 SMNVEV (reference sequence). CDR3 length equals 15 residues. V shed 5 bases and J 4 bases; nucleotides not matched to a gene: 9. CDR3 protein: CASSGSGEGSDTQYF. The CDR3, as DNA: TGTGCCAGCAGTGGTTCGGGGGAGGGGTCAGATACGCAGTATTTT.

This sequence joins TRBV27 and TRBJ2-7; 9 bases are shared with TRBD1. The V gene's germline CDR1 is MNHEY and CDR2 SMNVEV (reference sequence). V shed 6 bases and J 2 bases; nucleotides not matched to a gene: 5. The length of the CDR3 is 14 residues. The CDR3 DNA follows: TGTGCCAGCAGCGCCGGGACAGGGACCTACGAGCAGTACTTC. It is translated as CASSAGTGTYEQYF.

V usage is TRBV7-9 and J usage is TRBJ1-2; 7 bases agree with TRBD1. Trimming removed 3 bases from V and 4 bases from J; junction bases left unmatched: 5. CDR3 length equals 14 residues. CDR1 SEHNR and CDR2 FQNEAQ come from the germline V gene (reference sequence). CDR3 loop: CASSFSTGSYGYTF. CDR3 coding DNA: TGTGCCAGCAGCTTCTCGACAGGGTCCTATGGCTACACCTTC.

This chain connects TRBV19 to TRBJ2-7; 13 bases map to TRBD2. Germline loops: CDR1 LNHDA, CDR2 SQIVND (reference sequence). After removal of 4 bases from V and 3 bases from J, the junction contained 6 bases not matched to a gene. CDR3 length: 16 amino acids. In DNA, the CDR3 is TGTGCCAGTAGTAGCTACACTAGCGGGAGGGACTACGAGCAGTACTTC. Amino acids: CASSSYTSGRDYEQYF.

The chain joins TRBV5-1 to TRBJ2-5; D gene ambiguous. Germline assignment: CDR1 SGHRS and CDR2 YFSETQ. V was trimmed by 7 bases and J by 2 bases, leaving 12 bases between them. This CDR3 is 13 amino acids long. The DNA for the CDR3 is TGCGCCAGCTCGACTCTGCAACAAGAGACCCAGTACTTC. Its translation: CASSTLQQETQYF.

The chain recombines TRBV7-8 with TRBJ1-4, with 7 bases fitting TRBD1. The V segment lost 4 bases and the J segment 0 bases; nucleotides outside the gene matches: 11. The CDR3 length is 18 residues. The germline V gene has CDR1 SGHVS and CDR2 FQNEAQ. The CDR3 coding sequence is TGTGCCAGCAGCTCCGGACAGGTTATCCGAACAACTAATGAAAAACTGTTTTTT. It encodes CASSSGQVIRTTNEKLFF.

This clone was recorded once. V is TRBV4-2 and J is TRBJ2-7; D uncertain. V was clipped by 2 bases and J by 3 bases, with 17 bases between them. The germline gives CDR1 LGHNA, CDR2 YNFKEQ. The CDR3 length is 16 residues. The CDR3 coding sequence is TGTGCCAGCAGCCAAAAAGATCAAGACTTGGGCTACGAGCAGTACTTC. It is translated as CASSQKDQDLGYEQYF.

The chain is built from TRBV6-6 and TRBJ2-3, with 8 positions matching TRBD2. CDR1 MNHNY and CDR2 SVGAGI come from the germline V gene (reference sequence). Trimming at V came to 4 bases and at J to 4 bases, leaving 7 bases not matched to a gene. This CDR3 contains 15 residues. This CDR3 reads CASSSPGLESDTQYF. The CDR3 bases are TGTGCCAGCAGTTCGCCGGGACTAGAGTCAGATACGCAGTATTTT.

The rearrangement uses TRBV27 and TRBJ2-5; D possibly corresponds to TRBD1 (5 bases). CDR3 length: 14 residues. V shed 3 bases and J shed 5 bases, with 13 bases lying between them. The germline gives CDR1 MNHEY, CDR2 SMNVEV (reference sequence). CDR3 amino acids: CASSFRGAAETQYF. The DNA for the CDR3 is TGTGCCAGCAGTTTTAGGGGTGCAGCCGAGACCCAGTACTTC.